The following is a T cell receptor beta chain sequence with its context. Its antigen is currently unknown. These data come from a study of hypomethylating agent response in myelodysplastic syndrome. General study points: This small study analyzed only about a dozen patients. Lack of age-matching between healthy donors and MDS patients could bias comparison.

Looked up from germline, CDR1 is GTSNPN and CDR2 is SVGIG (reference sequence). After removal of 3 bases from V and 3 bases from J, the junction contained 5 bases not matched to a gene. CDR3 length: 14 residues. Here immunoSEQ multiplex PCR was the method, and the copy in TCRdb shows in-frame clones only, minus some. The sample carries about 5,100 clones, about 80% recorded once. The receptor comes from a human donor with myelodysplastic syndrome. Sequencing used bone marrow, obtained before or after starting hypomethylating agent treatment for myelodysplastic syndrome (not recorded which). This chain uses TRBV30 with TRBJ2-1, with 7 positions matching TRBD2. CDR3 in amino acids: CAWRGSGYYNEQFF. CDR3 nucleotide sequence: TGTGCCTGGAGAGGTAGCGGGTACTACAATGAGCAGTTCTTC.